This TCR beta chain derives from a study of CD8+ T cells in alopecia areata. Regarding the study as a whole: One nonresponder leaves baseline CD8+ expansion's link to response uncertain.

Once RNA had been extracted, it was reverse transcribed into cDNA to act as the sequencing template. Assay: immunoSEQ multiplex PCR; the TCRdb copy retains only in-frame clones and omits some. This sample has more than 90,000 clones; 55% to 75% occur once, and the top ten carry about a sixth. The CDR3 covers 16 residues. Trimming stripped 5 bases from V and 6 bases from J, with 17 bases between. Per germline, CDR1 PRHDT and CDR2 FYEKMQ (reference sequence). Worth noting for this clone: Its antigen is still unknown.

Treatment denoted: oral pan-JAK inhibitor, 5-10 mg twice daily. Both peripheral blood and punch biopsies of lesional scalp skin were obtained from patients who had alopecia areata. The gene calls are TRBV13 and TRBJ1-6; D is perhaps TRBD1 (5 bases). This TCR derives from a human donor with alopecia areata. This specimen was CD8+ T cells sorted from blood, taken at approximately week 56, from a patient treated with tofacitinib. Here the CDR3 reads CASSPRGAAGNSPLHF. Written as DNA, the CDR3 is TGTGCCAGCAGCCCTAGAGGGGCAGCGGGTAATTCACCCCTCCACTTT.